This entry lists 11 T cell receptor beta chains sequenced from one sample in a study of shared clonotypes between healthy human individuals (dated by TCRdb to the early 2020s). The method was the immunoSEQ multiplex PCR assay. TCRdb retrieved this table from immuneACCESS and kept in-frame rearrangements only. Not all clones are present; in checked studies, unresolved V genes account for under half, and no reason is known for the remainder. This sample holds about 1.1 million clones; around three quarters were observed only once. Jointly, the top ten make up more than 0.55% of the sample. Sequencing input: memory CD4+ T cells from PBMCs. Reading the label with the study, this specimen's cell subset or site is: CD45RA-negative fraction. All receptors come from a man aged 18 to 30 in good health. Some clones in this sample may be carry-over from other donors' samples.

This chain uses TRBV7-2 with TRBJ2-7; the match to TRBD2 covers 8 bases. This CDR3 comprises 18 residues. Germline CDR1 and CDR2: SGHTA and FQGNSA. The junction had 12 bases not matched to a gene; V was cut back by 1 base and J by 1 base. The CDR3 region is CASSLGYFAGGWSYEQYF. CDR3 in DNA: TGTGCCAGCAGCTTAGGTTACTTTGCGGGAGGTTGGTCCTACGAGCAGTACTTC.

This chain joins TRBV16 and TRBJ2-1; 9 nucleotides align to TRBD2. Germline CDR1 and CDR2: KGHSY and FQNENV. The CDR3 has 13 residues. V dropped 2 bases and J dropped 7; count of bases not matched to a gene: 0. Here the CDR3 reads CASSQGLANEQFF. CDR3 nucleotides: TGTGCCAGCAGCCAAGGACTAGCGAATGAGCAGTTCTTC.

Comment on this clone: A much larger clone lies one base from this, so it may be a read error. The same CDR3 arises from other DNA sequences in this sample as well. The chain joins TRBV28 to TRBJ1-5; D is unresolved. Trimming stripped 5 bases from V and 4 bases from J, with 6 bases between. Germline CDR1 MDHEN, CDR2 SYDVKM. The CDR3 has 12 amino acids. The CDR3, as DNA: TGTGCCAGCAGTCCGATAAATCAGCCCCAGCATTTT. It encodes CASSPINQPQHF.

This clone has only one observation. The chain is built from TRBV2 and TRBJ2-2, with no clear D. The V and J ends lost 2 bases and 5 bases respectively, with 15 bases between them. Germline values: CDR1 SNHLY, CDR2 FYNNEI. CDR3 size: 16 residues. CDR3 loop: CASSERSGMTTGELFF. In DNA, the CDR3 is TGTGCCAGCAGTGAAAGATCCGGCATGACGACCGGGGAGCTGTTTTTT.

Only a few counts were recorded for this clone. V and J are TRBV11-2 and TRBJ1-1, with 7 bases identical to TRBD1. CDR1 and CDR2 from the germline V gene are SGHAT and FQNNGV. The CDR3 is 14 residues long. Losses at the gene ends were 6 bases for V and 1 base for J; bases not matched to a gene: 5. CDR3 amino acids: CASRPQGGNTEAFF. CDR3 nucleotide sequence: TGTGCCAGCAGACCCCAGGGGGGGAACACTGAAGCTTTCTTT.

V is TRBV29-1 and J is TRBJ1-2; D not resolved. The CDR3 runs to 13 residues. From germline, CDR1 is SQVTM and CDR2 ANQGSEA. The V end was cut by 4 bases, the J end by 0 bases, with 9 bases between. In DNA, the CDR3 is TGCAGCGTTGTTGATCCAGCTAACTATGGCTACACCTTC. It codes for CSVVDPANYGYTF.

This chain uses TRBV7-9 with TRBJ2-7; 7 nucleotides agree with TRBD1. The trim removed 5 bases at V and 1 base at J, leaving 5 bases unmatched. CDR3 length equals 14 residues. CDR1 and CDR2 (germline): SEHNR, FQNEAQ (reference sequence). The CDR3 spells CASSRRDSSYEQYF. CDR3 nucleotides: TGTGCCAGCAGCCGCAGGGACAGTTCCTACGAGCAGTACTTC.

The chain recombines TRBV6-1 with TRBJ2-1, with TRBD2 as a possible D gene (5 bases). CDR1 and CDR2 (germline): MNHNS, SASEGT. V was trimmed by 2 bases and J by 9 bases, leaving 8 bases between them. CDR3 length: 12 amino acids. As DNA, the CDR3 is TGTGCCAGCAGTGAATCGGGGAGTGAGCAGTTCTTC. Amino acid sequence: CASSESGSEQFF.

Of note for this clone: At one end, the junction sequence differs from germline, possibly due to a read error. The gene calls are TRBV30 and TRBJ1-1; 7 bases line up with TRBD1. Looked up from germline, CDR1 is GTSNPN and CDR2 is SVGIG (reference sequence). The CDR3 contains 13 residues. The CDR3 loop is CAWTRQRDSETFF. The DNA for the CDR3 is TGTGCCTGGACCAGGCAGAGGGACAGTGAAACTTTCTTT.

This chain links TRBV4-1 with TRBJ2-5; D gene ambiguous. V was shortened by 3 bases and J by 2 bases, with 13 bases between the two germline ends. CDR1 is MGHRA and CDR2 is YSYEKL in the germline V gene. The CDR3 length is 15 residues. DNA of the CDR3: TGCGCCAGCAGCCATAACCACAGAGCACAAGAGACCCAGTACTTC. Its translation: CASSHNHRAQETQYF.

The chain employs TRBV27 and TRBJ1-6, with D uncertain. Germline V gene sequence: CDR1 MNHEY, CDR2 SMNVEV (reference sequence). The V end was cut by 3 bases, the J end by 0 bases, with 9 bases between. CDR3 length equals 16 residues. CDR3 sequence reads: CASSFGRSSYNSPLHF. In nucleotides, the CDR3 is TGTGCCAGCAGTTTCGGCAGGAGCTCCTATAATTCACCCCTCCACTTT.